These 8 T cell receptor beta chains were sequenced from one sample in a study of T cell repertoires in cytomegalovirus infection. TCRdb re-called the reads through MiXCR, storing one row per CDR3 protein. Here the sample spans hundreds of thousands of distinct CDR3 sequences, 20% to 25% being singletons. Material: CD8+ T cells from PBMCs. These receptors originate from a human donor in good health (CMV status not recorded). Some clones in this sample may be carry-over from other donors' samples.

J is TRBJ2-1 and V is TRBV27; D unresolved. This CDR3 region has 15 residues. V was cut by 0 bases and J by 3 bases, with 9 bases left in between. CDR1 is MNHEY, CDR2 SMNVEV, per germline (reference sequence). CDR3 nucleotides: TGTGCCAGCAGTTTATCGAGCTCCCTCTACAATGAGCAGTTCTTC. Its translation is CASSLSSSLYNEQFF.

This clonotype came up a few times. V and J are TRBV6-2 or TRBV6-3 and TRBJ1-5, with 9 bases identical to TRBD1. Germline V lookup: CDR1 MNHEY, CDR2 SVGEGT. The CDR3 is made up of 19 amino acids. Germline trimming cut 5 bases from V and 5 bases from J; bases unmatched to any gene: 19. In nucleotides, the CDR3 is TGTGCCAGCAGTACCCTGGACAGGGGAGCCGCCCCTGATGATCAGCCCCAGCATTTT. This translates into CASSTLDRGAAPDDQPQHF.

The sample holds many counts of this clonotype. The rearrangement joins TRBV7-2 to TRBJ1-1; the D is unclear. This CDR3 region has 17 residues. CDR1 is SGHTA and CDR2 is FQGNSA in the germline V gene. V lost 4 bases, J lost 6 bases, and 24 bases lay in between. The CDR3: CASSSPLVWGSRAEAFF. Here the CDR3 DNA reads TGTGCCAGCAGCTCACCGTTGGTCTGGGGTAGTCGGGCTGAAGCTTTCTTT.

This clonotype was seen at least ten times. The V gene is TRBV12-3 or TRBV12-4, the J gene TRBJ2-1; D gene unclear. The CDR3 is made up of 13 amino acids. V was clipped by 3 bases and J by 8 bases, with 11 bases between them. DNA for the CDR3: TGTGCCAGCAGTTTTGTGGTTAGGGATGAGCAGTTCTTC. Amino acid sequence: CASSFVVRDEQFF.

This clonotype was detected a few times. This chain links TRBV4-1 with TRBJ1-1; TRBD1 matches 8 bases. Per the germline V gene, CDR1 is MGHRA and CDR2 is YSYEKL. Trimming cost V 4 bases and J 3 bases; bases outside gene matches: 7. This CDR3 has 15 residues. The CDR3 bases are TGCGCCAGCAGCCTACAAACAGGGGGATACACTGAAGCTTTCTTT. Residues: CASSLQTGGYTEAFF.

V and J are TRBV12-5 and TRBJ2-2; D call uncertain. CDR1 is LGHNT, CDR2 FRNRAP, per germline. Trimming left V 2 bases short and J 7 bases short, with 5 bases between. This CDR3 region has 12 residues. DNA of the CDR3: TGTGCTAGTGGTTTGTGGGACGGGGAGCTGTTTTTT. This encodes CASGLWDGELFF.

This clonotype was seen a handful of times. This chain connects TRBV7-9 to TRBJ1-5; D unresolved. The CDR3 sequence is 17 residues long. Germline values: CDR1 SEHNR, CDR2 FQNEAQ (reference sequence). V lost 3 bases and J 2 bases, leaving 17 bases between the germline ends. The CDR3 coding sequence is TGTGCCAGCAGCTTGGGCGCGGGGAGGATGGGCAATCAGCCCCAGCATTTT. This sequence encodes CASSLGAGRMGNQPQHF.

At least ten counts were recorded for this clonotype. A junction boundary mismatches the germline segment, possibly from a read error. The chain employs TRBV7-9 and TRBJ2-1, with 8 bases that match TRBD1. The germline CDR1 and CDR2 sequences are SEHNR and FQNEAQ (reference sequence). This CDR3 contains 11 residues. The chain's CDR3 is CASSSGQGGRF. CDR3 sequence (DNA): TGTGCCAGCAGCTCTGGACAGGGCGGGCGATTC.